The 23 T cell receptor beta chains in this list originate from one sample, sequenced in a study of blood T cells in healthy people across ages. A second PCR of about 7 to 12 cycles used a sample-barcoded 5' primer and a J-beta primer mix. TCRdb redid the calling of the 5' RACE reads with MiXCR, one entry per CDR3 protein. This sample has roughly 1,500,000 distinct CDR3 sequences, with approximately 40% found just once. The sequencing input was blood. These receptors originate from a woman in her late teens or twenties in good health.

This chain joins TRBV20-1 and TRBJ2-5; D unclear. The V end lost 1 base, the J end lost 2 bases, and 23 bases lay between the germline ends. CDR3 size: 18 residues. Looked up from germline, CDR1 is DFQATT and CDR2 is SNEGSKA (reference sequence). The CDR3 nucleotides read TGCAGTGCTAGAGGACTTGCTGGGGTCCCTAGACCTCAAGAGACCCAGTACTTC. It translates to CSARGLAGVPRPQETQYF.

The gene calls are TRBV12-3 or TRBV12-4 and TRBJ2-3; D unresolved. This CDR3 has 14 amino acids. The V and J ends lost 3 bases and 2 bases respectively, with 9 bases between them. CDR3 residues: CASSFRRDTDTQYF. The DNA of the CDR3 is TGTGCCAGCAGTTTCCGACGAGACACAGATACGCAGTATTTT.

This clonotype was seen a handful of times. The chain combines TRBV7-2 with TRBJ2-3; TRBD2 matches 12 bases. The germline V gene has CDR1 SGHTA and CDR2 FQGNSA. The CDR3 runs to 16 residues. V was clipped by 2 bases and J by 5 bases; unmatched bases: 5. In DNA form, the CDR3 reads TGTGCCAGCAGCTTAACTCAACTAGCGGGAGGAGATACGCAGTATTTT. Translating it yields CASSLTQLAGGDTQYF. The full variable domain, in which reference TRBV7-2 and TRBJ2-3 provide the parts outside the CDR3, is GAGVSQSPSNKVTEKGKDVELRCDPISGHTALYWYRQSLGQGLEFLIYFQGNSAPDKSGLPSDRFSAERTGGSVSTLTIQRTQQEDSAVYLCASSLTQLAGGDTQYFGPGTRLTVL.

This clonotype appeared a few times. V is TRBV24-1 and J is TRBJ2-1; the D is unclear. This CDR3 has 11 residues. The germline CDR1 and CDR2 sequences are KGHDR and SFDVKD. Trimming shortened V by 2 bases and J by 9 bases, and 4 bases separated the two germline ends. As DNA, the CDR3 is TGTGCCACCAGTGATTCGAGTGAGCAGTTCTTC. This gives the protein CATSDSSEQFF.

V and J are TRBV12-3 or TRBV12-4 and TRBJ2-7; no reliable D call. The CDR3 consists of 12 residues. The V end was cut by 3 bases, the J end by 3 bases, with 6 bases between. The CDR3 reads CASSFRHYEQYF. The DNA of the CDR3 is TGTGCCAGCAGTTTTCGTCACTACGAGCAGTACTTC.

This clonotype was seen more than once but under ten times. The chain employs TRBV10-3 and TRBJ2-1; tentative D call: TRBD1 (5 bases). In germline, CDR1 is ENHRY, CDR2 SYGVKD. This CDR3 has 14 amino acids. V was trimmed by 4 bases and J by 9 bases, leaving 16 bases between them. CDR3 residues: CAISARDAATEQFF. Written as DNA, the CDR3 is TGTGCCATCAGTGCCAGGGATGCTGCCACTGAGCAGTTCTTC.

In this sample, this clonotype turned up a few times. The chain joins TRBV2 to TRBJ1-6, with a tentative D call TRBD1 (6 bases). The CDR3 is made up of 16 amino acids. V lost 8 bases to trimming and J lost 0 bases, with 14 bases between them. CDR1 and CDR2 (germline): SNHLY, FYNNEI. The CDR3 region has the DNA TGTGCCAGCGCGAAAGACAGGACCTCCTATAATTCACCCCTCCACTTT. It yields the protein CASAKDRTSYNSPLHF.

V is TRBV7-8 and J is TRBJ1-2, with D tentatively TRBD1 (5 bases). CDR1 is SGHVS and CDR2 is FQNEAQ in the germline V gene. CDR3 length equals 15 residues. V lost 0 bases and J lost 4, with 12 bases in between. This CDR3 reads CASSLAAQGGYGYTF. The CDR3 DNA reads TGTGCCAGCAGCTTAGCTGCCCAGGGAGGCTATGGCTACACCTTC.

The chain couples TRBV7-2 to TRBJ2-7; 11 nucleotides agree with TRBD2. Germline V gives CDR1 SGHTA, CDR2 FQGNSA. CDR3 size: 16 residues. The V and J ends lost 0 bases and 4 bases, in that order; junction bases with no gene match: 5. The CDR3 DNA is TGTGCCAGCAGCTTAGCTGGGACTAGCGGTTCTTACGAGCAGTACTTC. Translated, it gives CASSLAGTSGSYEQYF.

The chain carries TRBV27 and TRBJ2-7; a possible D gene is TRBD2 (5 bases). Trimming left V 5 bases short and J 0 bases short, with 14 bases between. In germline, CDR1 is MNHEY, CDR2 SMNVEV (reference sequence). This CDR3 is 15 amino acids long. The CDR3 reads CASSRTRVSSYEQYF. The CDR3 DNA sequence: TGTGCCAGCAGTCGGACGAGGGTTAGCTCCTACGAGCAGTACTTC.

The table lists this clonotype with many counts. In DNA, the CDR3 is TGTGCCAGCAGCGTTCTCGGAGATACGCAGTATTTT. This translates into CASSVLGDTQYF. The chain has TRBV7-9 and TRBJ2-3; D uncertain. The CDR3 extends over 12 amino acids. From germline, CDR1 is SEHNR and CDR2 FQNEAQ (reference sequence). V shed 5 bases and J shed 5 bases, with 8 bases lying between them.

This clonotype was detected only a few times. The V and J genes are TRBV20-1 and TRBJ2-7, with 7 bases lining up with TRBD2. This CDR3 region has 12 residues. The V segment lost 5 bases and the J segment 5 bases; nucleotides outside the gene matches: 6. The germline gives CDR1 DFQATT, CDR2 SNEGSKA (reference sequence). The CDR3 nucleotides are TGCAGTGCTTGGGGGGGTATGGACGAGCAGTACTTC. Translated: CSAWGGMDEQYF.

V and J are TRBV3-1 and TRBJ2-2, with D unresolved. This CDR3 comprises 15 residues. Per germline, CDR1 LGHDT and CDR2 YNNKEL (reference sequence). The germline V and J ends were trimmed by 1 base and 0 bases, with 6 bases remaining between them. CDR3 coding DNA: TGTGCCAGCAGCCAAGTCTTGACGAACACCGGGGAGCTGTTTTTT. It encodes CASSQVLTNTGELFF.

The chain is built from TRBV11-2 and TRBJ2-1, with a tentative D call TRBD1 (5 bases). In germline, CDR1 is SGHAT, CDR2 FQNNGV. Between the trimmed V and J ends, which lost 1 base and 0 bases, there was a span of 13 bases. The CDR3 is made up of 17 amino acids. The chain's CDR3 is CASSLAGASISYNEQFF. The CDR3 DNA reads as TGTGCCAGCAGCTTAGCTGGGGCGTCGATCTCCTACAATGAGCAGTTCTTC.

V usage is TRBV20-1 and J usage is TRBJ2-2, with TRBD2 matching over 9 bases. The CDR3 spans 15 residues. Germline CDR1 and CDR2: DFQATT and SNEGSKA (reference sequence). V was clipped by 0 bases and J by 6 bases; unmatched bases: 5. The CDR3 loop reads CSAREGLAGPGELFF. The CDR3 DNA is TGCAGTGCTAGAGAGGGCCTAGCGGGGCCCGGGGAGCTGTTTTTT.

The J gene is TRBJ1-1, the V gene TRBV29-1; D is possibly TRBD1 (6 bases). With 6 bases removed from V and 1 base from J, the gap between germline ends came to 15 bases. CDR3 size: 14 residues. The germline V gene has CDR1 SQVTM and CDR2 ANQGSEA. As DNA, the CDR3 is TGCAGCGTGGCCGCCCTGACAGGGAACACTGAAGCTTTCTTT. This codes for CSVAALTGNTEAFF.

There are a few counts of this clonotype. V is TRBV7-7 and J is TRBJ2-3, with D possibly TRBD2 on 5 matching bases. The germline V gene has CDR1 SSHAT and CDR2 FNYEAQ (reference sequence). The ends were cut back, 5 bases at V and 4 bases at J, with 19 bases in the middle. The CDR3 runs 16 residues. For the CDR3, the DNA is TGTGCCAGCAGCCTGAAACTAGGCTGGGATGCAGATACGCAGTATTTT. This translates into CASSLKLGWDADTQYF.

Notes on this clonotype: The junction differs from germline at one of its ends, possibly a read error. The rearrangement uses TRBV5-6 and TRBJ1-2; D is perhaps TRBD1 (5 bases). This CDR3 spans 15 amino acids. The germline V gene encodes CDR1 SGHDT and CDR2 YYEEEE. The DNA of the CDR3 is TGTGCCAGCAGCTTACCAGACAGATCCAGCCATGGCCACACCTTC. Encoded protein: CASSLPDRSSHGHTF.

The rearrangement uses TRBV12-3 or TRBV12-4 and TRBJ1-4; TRBD1 agrees at 9 bases. J gave up 13 bases and V 4 bases, and 4 bases lay outside the gene matches. CDR3 length equals 12 residues. The CDR3 protein is CASSSPQGALFF. The DNA for the CDR3 is TGTGCCAGCAGTTCCCCACAGGGGGCACTGTTTTTT.

The genes are TRBV20-1 and TRBJ2-7; D is undetermined. V was pared by 0 bases and J by 9 bases, with 12 bases between. The CDR3 consists of 12 residues. The V gene's germline CDR1 is DFQATT and CDR2 SNEGSKA (reference sequence). CDR3 sequence: CSARDSGIGQYF. Here the CDR3 DNA reads TGCAGTGCTAGAGATTCCGGAATAGGGCAGTACTTC.

The chain recombines TRBV6-1 with TRBJ2-1; TRBD2 matches at 7 bases. CDR3 size: 14 residues. Germline V gene sequence: CDR1 MNHNS, CDR2 SASEGT. The V and J ends lost 2 bases and 13 bases, in that order; junction bases with no gene match: 11. CDR3 nucleotide sequence: TGTGCCAGCAGTGAACCCCCCCGGGGGGAGACCCAGTTCTTC. It specifies CASSEPPRGETQFF.

This clonotype was recorded a few times. V and J are TRBV28 and TRBJ1-1; TRBD1 is a possible D gene (5 bases). The length of the CDR3 is 16 residues. Germline assignment: CDR1 MDHEN and CDR2 SYDVKM. The V end lost 5 bases, the J end lost 0 bases, and 16 bases lay between the germline ends. CDR3 coding DNA: TGTGCCAGCAGTCGCGGGGCCTGGACGGTGAACACTGAAGCTTTCTTT. Encoded protein: CASSRGAWTVNTEAFF.

The table lists this clonotype with a few counts. The chain employs TRBV3-1 and TRBJ2-1; perhaps D is TRBD1 or TRBD2 (5 bases each). V was trimmed by 3 bases and J by 9 bases, leaving 18 bases between them. Germline lookup yields CDR1 LGHDT and CDR2 YNNKEL (reference sequence). The CDR3 runs to 15 residues. CDR3 protein: CASSQAPGTNGEQFF. The CDR3 DNA reads as TGTGCCAGCAGCCAGGCCCCCGGGACCAACGGTGAGCAGTTCTTC.